This T cell receptor (beta chain) was captured in a study of shared clonotypes between healthy human individuals. Whole-study context: Aged between 18 and 49, the donors were two women and a few men. Whole-study findings and limits: Estimated richness was generally greater in naive than memory subsets. Sampling used blood alone; tissue repertoires probably differ.

As defined, naive CD8 cells were CD45RO-negative and positively selected for CCR7, with terminally differentiated effector memory CD45RA+ cells excluded. To note about this clone: Its antigen is not identified.

Germline V gene data show CDR1 as GTSNPN and CDR2 as SVGIG (reference sequence). V dropped 3 bases and J dropped 3; count of bases not matched to a gene: 4. CDR3 size: 13 residues. Clones were sequenced by immunoSEQ multiplex PCR, and TCRdb holds only the in-frame ones, with some missing. The data hold just over 2,000,000 clones, with just under 95% observed a single time. V is TRBV30 and J is TRBJ2-5, with 7 bases lining up with TRBD2. The source of this sequence is a man aged 18 to 30 in good health. The sequenced sample consisted of naive CD8+ T cells sorted from blood. As DNA, the CDR3 is TGTGCCTGGAGACCAGCGGGGAAAGAGACCCAGTACTTC. This sequence encodes CAWRPAGKETQYF.